The rows below give T cell receptor beta chains drawn from one sample of a study of blood T cell repertoires in COVID-19. Sequenced by immunoSEQ multiplex PCR; TCRdb stores in-frame clones only, minus some. The sample shows over 200,000 clones, under 90% of them seen only once. Material for sequencing was peripheral blood. These receptors came from a woman older than 75 with COVID-19, enrolled during active disease. Each CDR3 is given with its conserved first and last residue. Each record gives: D gene, V gene, J gene, clone size, CDR3 DNA, CDR3 protein. D genes are given only for firm matches. Some rows have no size entry. The others give once, few or many, or a class for an expanded clone.

>TRBD2|TRBV15|TRBJ2-7|.
TGTGCCACCAGCAGAGTTAGCGGGAGTTTCTACGAGCAGTACTTC
CATSRVSGSFYEQYF
>.|TRBV7-9|TRBJ2-2|.
TGTGCCAGCAGCTTAGAAATCCGGAACACCGGGGAGCTGTTTTTT
CASSLEIRNTGELFF
>.|TRBV2|TRBJ2-5|.
TGTGCCAGCAAGGGCGGGGGCCCGGGGGCCCAGTACTTC
CASKGGGPGAQYF
>.|TRBV9|TRBJ1-2|few
TGTGCCAGCAGCGACCCTCTAGGACAGTCTACTCTGTGGGACTATGGCTACACCTTC
CASSDPLGQSTLWDYGYTF
>.|TRBV5-4|TRBJ2-1|.
TGTGCCAGCAGCTCGGGGTGGACGGGTGAGCAGTTCTTC
CASSSGWTGEQFF
>.|TRBV16|TRBJ1-1|many
TGTGCCAGCAGCCACGCGGTAGCTAAAGCTTTCTTT
CASSHAVAKAFF
>.|TRBV7-9|TRBJ1-1|.
TGTGCCAGCAGCTTAGAGGGGTTCACTGAAGCTTTCTTT
CASSLEGFTEAFF
>.|TRBV5-1|TRBJ1-1|.
TGCGCCAGCAGCTTGGTCCCGGGAGGGTTCACTGAAGCTTTCTTT
CASSLVPGGFTEAFF
>.|TRBV12-3/TRBV12-4|TRBJ1-1|.
TGTGCCAGCAGTTGGGGGAGGGGCACTGAAGCTTTCTTT
CASSWGRGTEAFF
>.|TRBV4-1|TRBJ2-2|.
TGCGCCAGCAGCCAAGCCCACGAGGGAGGGGAGCTGTTTTTT
CASSQAHEGGELFF
>.|TRBV19|TRBJ2-3|.
TGTGCCAGTAGAAATCGCGGACTGACTAGCACAGATACGCAGTATTTT
CASRNRGLTSTDTQYF
>.|TRBV28|TRBJ1-6|once
TGTGCCAGCAGTTTCTTCCAGGGGATAGAACTTAATTCACCCCTCCACTTT
CASSFFQGIELNSPLHF
>TRBD1|TRBV5-6|TRBJ1-1|.
TGTGCCAGCAGCCGCGACAGGGCCTACACTGAAGCTTTCTTT
CASSRDRAYTEAFF
>.|TRBV4-1|TRBJ2-6|.
TGCGCCAGCAGCCAAGGTCCCACTCCCTCTGGGGCCAACGTCCTGACTTTC
CASSQGPTPSGANVLTF
>TRBD2|TRBV15|TRBJ2-7|.
TGTGCCACCAGCCCCCGGACTAGCGAATACGAGCAGTACTTC
CATSPRTSEYEQYF
>.|TRBV3-1/TRBV3-2|TRBJ1-6|.
TGTGCCAGCAGCCAAGAAATTACGGCACCCCTCCACTTT
CASSQEITAPLHF
>TRBD1|TRBV7-9|TRBJ2-2|.
TGTGCCAGCAGCTTACCGACAGGGACCGGGGAGCTGTTTTTT
CASSLPTGTGELFF
>.|TRBV4-1|TRBJ2-5|.
TGCGCCAGCAGCCAAGTTTCGACCGGGAAAGAGACCCAGTACTTC
CASSQVSTGKETQYF
>.|TRBV27|TRBJ2-3|.
TGTGCCAGCAAGGCTAGCACTATCCATACGCAGTATTTT
CASKASTIHTQYF
>.|TRBV3-1/TRBV3-2|TRBJ1-2|.
TGTGCCAGCAGCCAAGTGAGGCAGACTAACTATGGCTACACCTTC
CASSQVRQTNYGYTF
>.|TRBV19|TRBJ2-2|once
TGTGCCAGTAGTGCAGGGGTAATGAGCGGGGAGCTGTTTTTT
CASSAGVMSGELFF
>.|TRBV7-8|TRBJ1-1|.
TGTGCCAGCAGCCCAGGTGGATGGGACACTGAAGCTTTCTTT
CASSPGGWDTEAFF
>.|TRBV19|TRBJ1-1|.
TGTGCCAGTAATCCGCTAGGTGTACTGACTGAAGCTTTCTTT
CASNPLGVLTEAFF
>.|TRBV5-1|TRBJ1-2|.
TGCGCCAGCAGCTTGGCACTCGGGGCTAACTATGGCTACACCTTC
CASSLALGANYGYTF
>TRBD2|TRBV7-2|TRBJ2-1|.
TGTGCCAGCAGCCCTCGGGCTAGCGGCTACAATGAGCAGTTCTTC
CASSPRASGYNEQFF
>.|TRBV4-2|TRBJ1-5|.
TGTGCCAGCAGCAGGGGGGGGGCAGGGCAGCCCCAGCATTTT
CASSRGGAGQPQHF
>.|TRBV6-2/TRBV6-3|TRBJ1-2|.
TGTGCCAGCAGTGGACAGATCAACTATGGCTACACCTTC
CASSGQINYGYTF
>TRBD1|TRBV14|TRBJ2-2|.
TGTGCCAGCAGCCAGGAGGACAGGGGGCCCTTTTCAGACACCGGGGAGCTGTTTTTT
CASSQEDRGPFSDTGELFF
>TRBD1|TRBV5-5|TRBJ1-4|.
TGTGCCAGCAGCATAGGACAGGTACCTAATGAAAAACTGTTTTTT
CASSIGQVPNEKLFF
>TRBD1|TRBV5-1|TRBJ2-1|once
TGCGCCAGCAGCCTTTCAACAGGGGAAAATGAGCAGTTCTTC
CASSLSTGENEQFF
>.|TRBV19|TRBJ1-3|.
TGTGCCAGTAGACCACCAGGAACCATCTCAGGACAAAACACCATATATTTT
CASRPPGTISGQNTIYF
>TRBD2|TRBV9|TRBJ2-7|.
TGTGCCAGCAGCGTATCTAGCGGGGCTTACTACGAGCAGTACTTC
CASSVSSGAYYEQYF
>TRBD1|TRBV6-5|TRBJ1-2|.
TGTGCCAGCAGTTACGCGGACAGGGCCTATGGCTACACCTTC
CASSYADRAYGYTF
>TRBD2|TRBV7-2|TRBJ2-1|.
TGTGCCAGCAGCTTAGCCCTGACTAGCGGGAGAGGTTTTGAGCAGTTCTTC
CASSLALTSGRGFEQFF
>.|TRBV7-9|TRBJ1-2|.
TGTGCCAGCAGCTTAGATCGGTCTTATGGCTACACCTTC
CASSLDRSYGYTF
>TRBD2|TRBV5-1|TRBJ2-7|few
TGCGCCAGCATGGTCGACGGGACTAGCGGGAACCACGAGCAGTACTTC
CASMVDGTSGNHEQYF
>TRBD1|TRBV4-1|TRBJ1-3|.
TGCGCCAGCAGCACCGGGACAGGGGGCGTTGGAAACACCATATATTTT
CASSTGTGGVGNTIYF
>.|TRBV3-1/TRBV3-2|TRBJ2-2|.
TGTGCCAGCAGCCGCGAAGAGCAAAACACCGGGGAGCTGTTTTTT
CASSREEQNTGELFF
>TRBD1|TRBV18|TRBJ2-5|.
TGTGCCAGCTCAGCACCGAGGGGACAGCGGCAAGAGACCCAGTACTTC
CASSAPRGQRQETQYF
>.|TRBV7-9|TRBJ1-2|.
TGTGCCAGCAGCCGCGGACGACAGGCGGCTGGTGGCTACACCTTC
CASSRGRQAAGGYTF
>.|TRBV5-4|TRBJ1-2|.
TGTGCCAGCAGCTTAGGACAGAACTATGGCTACACCTTC
CASSLGQNYGYTF
>TRBD1|TRBV3-1/TRBV3-2|TRBJ1-2|.
TGTGCCAGCAGCCCCGTGGACAGGGGGGTCGTTGGCTACACCTTC
CASSPVDRGVVGYTF
>.|TRBV7-3|TRBJ1-6|.
TGTGCCAGCAGCTTACGGGTAGAGAATTCACCCCTCCACTTT
CASSLRVENSPLHF
>TRBD1|TRBV3-1/TRBV3-2|TRBJ1-6|.
TGTGCCAGCAGCCAACGGACAGGGGGCGGTTTCAATTCACCCCTCCACTTT
CASSQRTGGGFNSPLHF
>TRBD2|TRBV11-2|TRBJ2-2|.
TGTGCCAGCAGCGCGGGGGGGATTACGAACACCGGGGAGCTGTTTTTT
CASSAGGITNTGELFF
>.|TRBV19|TRBJ1-3|.
TGTGCCAGTACCGTGATGGGACTCTCTGGAAACACCATATATTTT
CASTVMGLSGNTIYF
>TRBD1|TRBV19|TRBJ1-5|.
TGTGCCAGTAGTTGGACAGGTAGCAATCAGCCCCAGCATTTT
CASSWTGSNQPQHF
>TRBD1|TRBV5-1|TRBJ1-6|.
TGCGCCAGCAGCTGGAGGGGGCGAGATAATTCACCCCTCCACTTT
CASSWRGRDNSPLHF
>.|TRBV7-9|TRBJ1-4|.
TGTGCCAGCAGCTTAGGGGGCGTAAATGAAAAACTGTTTTTT
CASSLGGVNEKLFF
>.|TRBV19|TRBJ1-5|few
TGTGCCAGTAGCACCGACAGGTCGCTCAATCAGCCCCAGCATTTT
CASSTDRSLNQPQHF